This T cell receptor (beta chain) was identified in a study of shared clonotypes between healthy human individuals. With regard to this clone: What it binds is unknown.

Assay execution proceeded at the deep level. Assay: immunoSEQ multiplex PCR; the TCRdb copy retains only in-frame clones and omits some. The repertoire holds around 2.3 million clones, with around 95% as singletons. This CDR3 comprises 13 residues. Germline V CDR1 and CDR2: MNHNS, SASEGT. V was trimmed by 7 bases and J by 7 bases, leaving 17 bases between them. Study-wide findings and caveats: The diversity represented, both genetic and in exposure history, was limited by few donors.

Material: naive CD4+ T cells sorted from blood. Subset here: CD45RA+ positively selected. The clonotype originates from a man aged 18 to 35 in good health. The rearrangement uses TRBV6-1 and TRBJ2-7; possibly TRBD1 or TRBD2 for D (7 bases each). In DNA, the CDR3 is TGTGCCAGCACCGGTGGGAGGGGGCGTGAGCAGTACTTC. This codes for CASTGGRGREQYF.